What follows describes a single TCR beta chain. What it binds is unknown. The source of the sample is a study of blood T cells in healthy people across ages. General study results and limits: Strong correlation linked observed beta diversity and percent naive T cells.

The second PCR ran roughly 6 to 11 cycles with a sample-barcoded 5' primer and J-beta primers. MiXCR, applied by TCRdb to the 5' RACE reads, yields one record per CDR3 protein. The sample lists 700,000 to 900,000 distinct CDR3 sequences; roughly 24% were seen once. V shed 5 bases and J 9 bases; nucleotides not matched to a gene: 10. This CDR3 contains 14 residues. In germline, CDR1 is MNHEY, CDR2 SVGEGT. The data were also submitted as part of a second study, on T cells of mothers and their children.

The specimen sequenced was blood. The sequence derives from a boy younger than 18 in good health. The V gene is TRBV6-2 or TRBV6-3, the J gene TRBJ2-1, with TRBD1 matching over 7 bases. The CDR3 DNA is TGTGCCAGCAGTCCTGAGACAGGGAACCTTGAGCAGTTCTTC. Its protein product is CASSPETGNLEQFF.